The clone carrying this T cell receptor (beta chain) was seen repeatedly, ten times or more. One end of the junction does not line up with germline, which may come from a read error. The data were obtained in a study of CD8+CD57+ T cells in acquired aplastic anemia. Germline V CDR1 and CDR2: SNHLY, FYNNEI. The CDR3 covers 16 residues. Genomic DNA acted as the template from which TCR beta VDJ combination and CDR3 sequence profiling were carried out. MiXCR, applied by TCRdb to the reads, yields one record per CDR3 protein. Of about 110,000 distinct CDR3 sequences listed, roughly 50% are singletons. The sample comprised sorted CD4+, CD8+, or CD8+CD57+ T cells (not recorded which) from PBMCs. The chain is built from TRBV2 and TRBJ1-2; 7 nucleotides agree with TRBD1. This clonotype was obtained from a human donor in good health, serving as a control. The CDR3 spells CASREDREAPLYGYTF. CDR3 DNA: TGTGCCAGCAGAGAAGACAGGGAAGCCCCCCTCTATGGCTACACCTTC.